The 3 T cell receptor beta chains below all came from one sample that was sequenced in a study of blood T cell repertoires in COVID-19. TCRdb's copy holds only in-frame clones and misses some; the assay was immunoSEQ multiplex PCR. The sample has 200,000 to 300,000 clones; about 90% are singletons. Sequencing input: peripheral blood. These receptors all come from a man aged 55-75 years with acute or convalescent COVID-19.

J is TRBJ2-7 and V is TRBV27, with 7 bases lining up with TRBD1. The V gene's germline CDR1 is MNHEY and CDR2 SMNVEV (reference sequence). V trimming: 5 bases; J trimming: 9 bases; junction bases outside the gene matches: 10. The CDR3 consists of 13 residues. This CDR3 is CASSPRGFLRQYF. In DNA form, the CDR3 reads TGTGCCAGCAGTCCCAGGGGGTTCCTTCGGCAGTACTTC.

The chain couples TRBV18 to TRBJ1-5; D is undetermined. Deletions cut 3 bases from V and 2 bases from J, with 11 bases between. This CDR3 has 15 residues. Germline V gene lookup returns CDR1 KGHSH and CDR2 LQKENI. In DNA form, the CDR3 reads TGTGCCAGCTCACCCGCGGGTCGGGGCAATCAGCCCCAGCATTTT. Its translation is CASSPAGRGNQPQHF.

The rearrangement links TRBV7-9 to TRBJ2-1, with D possibly matching TRBD2 (8 bases). Germline CDR1 and CDR2: SEHNR and FQNEAQ (reference sequence). The CDR3 consists of 16 residues. Trimming took off 5 bases at V and 7 bases at J, with 21 bases between the two ends. CDR3 sequence (DNA): TGTGCCAGCAGCAGAGGGGCGGTAGCGGGACAGAATGAGCAGTTCTTC. Its protein is CASSRGAVAGQNEQFF.